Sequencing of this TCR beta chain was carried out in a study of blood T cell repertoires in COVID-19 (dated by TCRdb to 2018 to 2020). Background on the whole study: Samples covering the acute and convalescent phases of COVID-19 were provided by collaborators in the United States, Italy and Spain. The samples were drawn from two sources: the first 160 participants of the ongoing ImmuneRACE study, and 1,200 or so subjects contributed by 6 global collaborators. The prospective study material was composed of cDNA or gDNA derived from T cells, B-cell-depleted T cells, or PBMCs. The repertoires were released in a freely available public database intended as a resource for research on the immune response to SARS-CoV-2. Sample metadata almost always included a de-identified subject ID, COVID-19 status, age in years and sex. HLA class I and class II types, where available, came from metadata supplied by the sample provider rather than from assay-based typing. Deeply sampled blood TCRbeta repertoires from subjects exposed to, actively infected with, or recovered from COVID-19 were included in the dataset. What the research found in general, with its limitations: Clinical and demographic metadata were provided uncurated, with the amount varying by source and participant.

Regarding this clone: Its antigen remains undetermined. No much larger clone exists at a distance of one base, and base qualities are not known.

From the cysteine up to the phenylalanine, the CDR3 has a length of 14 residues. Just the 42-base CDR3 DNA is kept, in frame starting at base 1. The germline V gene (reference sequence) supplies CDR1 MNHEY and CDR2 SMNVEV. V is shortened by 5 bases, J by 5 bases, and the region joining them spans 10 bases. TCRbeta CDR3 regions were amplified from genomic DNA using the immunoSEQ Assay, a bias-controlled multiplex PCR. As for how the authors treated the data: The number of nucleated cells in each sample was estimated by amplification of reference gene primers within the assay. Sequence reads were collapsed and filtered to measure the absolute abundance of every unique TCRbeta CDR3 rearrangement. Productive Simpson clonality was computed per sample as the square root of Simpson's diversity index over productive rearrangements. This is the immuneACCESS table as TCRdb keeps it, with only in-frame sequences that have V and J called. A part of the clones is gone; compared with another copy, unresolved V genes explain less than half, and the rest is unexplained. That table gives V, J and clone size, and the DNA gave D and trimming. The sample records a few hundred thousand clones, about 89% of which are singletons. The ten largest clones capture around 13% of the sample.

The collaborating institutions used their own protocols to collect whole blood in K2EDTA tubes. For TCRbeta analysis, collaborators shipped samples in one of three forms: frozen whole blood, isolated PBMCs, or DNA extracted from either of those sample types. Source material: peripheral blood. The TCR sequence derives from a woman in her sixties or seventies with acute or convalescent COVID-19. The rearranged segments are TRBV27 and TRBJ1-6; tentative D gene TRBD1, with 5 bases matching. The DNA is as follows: TGTGCCAGCAGTGGCGGGACGGATAATTCACCCCTCCACTTT. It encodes CASSGGTDNSPLHF.